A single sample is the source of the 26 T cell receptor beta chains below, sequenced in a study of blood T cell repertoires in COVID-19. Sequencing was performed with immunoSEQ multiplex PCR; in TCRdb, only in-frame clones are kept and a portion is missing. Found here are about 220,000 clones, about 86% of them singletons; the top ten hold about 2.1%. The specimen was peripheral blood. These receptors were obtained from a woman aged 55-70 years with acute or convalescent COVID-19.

The CDR3 DNA follows: TGTGCCAGCAGCGCCGAGATAGGGGGGGATTCACCCCTCCACTTT. Translation: CASSAEIGGDSPLHF. The genes are TRBV9 and TRBJ1-6; TRBD1 is a possible D gene (6 bases). This CDR3 is 15 amino acids long. CDR1 and CDR2 (germline): SGDLS, YYNGEE. V was cut by 3 bases and J by 8 bases, with 15 bases left in between.

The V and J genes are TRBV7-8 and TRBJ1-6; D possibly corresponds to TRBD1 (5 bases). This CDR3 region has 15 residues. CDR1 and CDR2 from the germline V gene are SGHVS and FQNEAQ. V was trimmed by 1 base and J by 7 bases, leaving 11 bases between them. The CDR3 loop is CASSLEGVYNSPLHF. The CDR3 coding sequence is TGTGCCAGCAGCTTAGAAGGGGTATACAATTCACCCCTCCACTTT.

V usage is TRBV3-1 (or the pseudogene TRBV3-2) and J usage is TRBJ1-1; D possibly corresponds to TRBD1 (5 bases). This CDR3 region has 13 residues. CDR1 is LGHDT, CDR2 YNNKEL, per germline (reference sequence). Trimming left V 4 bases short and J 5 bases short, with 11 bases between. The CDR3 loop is CASSPGRGTEAFF. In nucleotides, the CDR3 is TGTGCCAGCAGCCCAGGGAGGGGTACTGAAGCTTTCTTT.

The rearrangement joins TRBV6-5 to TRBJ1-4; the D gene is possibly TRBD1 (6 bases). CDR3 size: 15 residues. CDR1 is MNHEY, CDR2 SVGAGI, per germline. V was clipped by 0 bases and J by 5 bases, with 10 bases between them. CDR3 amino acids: CASSYSDRINEKLFF. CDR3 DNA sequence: TGTGCCAGCAGTTACTCGGACAGAATAAATGAAAAACTGTTTTTT.

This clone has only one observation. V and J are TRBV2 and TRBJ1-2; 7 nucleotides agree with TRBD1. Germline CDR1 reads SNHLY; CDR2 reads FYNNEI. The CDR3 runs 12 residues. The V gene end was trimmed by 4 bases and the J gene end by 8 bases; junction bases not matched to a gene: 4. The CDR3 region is CASSVQGNGYTF. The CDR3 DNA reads TGTGCCAGCAGTGTACAGGGGAACGGCTACACCTTC.

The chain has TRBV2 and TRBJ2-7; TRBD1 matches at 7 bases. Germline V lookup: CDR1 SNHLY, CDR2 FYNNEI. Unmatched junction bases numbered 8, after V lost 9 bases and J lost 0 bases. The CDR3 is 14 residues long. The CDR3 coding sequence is TGTGCCAGTGGCGAGGGACAGAACTCCTACGAGCAGTACTTC. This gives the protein CASGEGQNSYEQYF.

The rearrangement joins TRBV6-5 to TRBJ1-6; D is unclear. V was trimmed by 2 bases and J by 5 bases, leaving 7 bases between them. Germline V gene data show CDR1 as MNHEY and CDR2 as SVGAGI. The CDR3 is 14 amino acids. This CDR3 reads CASSYTRNNSPLHF. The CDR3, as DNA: TGTGCCAGCAGTTACACGAGGAATAATTCACCCCTCCACTTT.

The CDR3 region has the DNA TGTGCCAGCAGCTTAGGGGCAGGGGGCATCGGCACCGGGGAGCTGTTTTTT. It yields the protein CASSLGAGGIGTGELFF. The rearrangement links TRBV7-2 to TRBJ2-2, with TRBD1 matching 8 bases. Unmatched junction bases numbered 8, after V lost 1 base and J lost 4 bases. There are 17 residues in the CDR3. The germline gives CDR1 SGHTA, CDR2 FQGNSA.

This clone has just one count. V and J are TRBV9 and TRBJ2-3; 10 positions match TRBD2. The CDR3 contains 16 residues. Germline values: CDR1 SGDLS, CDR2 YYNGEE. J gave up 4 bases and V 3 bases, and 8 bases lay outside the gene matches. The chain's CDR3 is CASSAGAGGLADTQYF. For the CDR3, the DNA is TGTGCCAGCAGCGCAGGAGCGGGGGGGCTCGCAGATACGCAGTATTTT.

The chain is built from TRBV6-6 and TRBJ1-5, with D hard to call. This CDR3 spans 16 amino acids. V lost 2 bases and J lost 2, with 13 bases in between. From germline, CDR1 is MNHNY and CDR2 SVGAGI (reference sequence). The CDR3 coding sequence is TGTGCCAGCAGTTACCCCCAGGTGGGCCGCAATCAGCCCCAGCATTTT. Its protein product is CASSYPQVGRNQPQHF.

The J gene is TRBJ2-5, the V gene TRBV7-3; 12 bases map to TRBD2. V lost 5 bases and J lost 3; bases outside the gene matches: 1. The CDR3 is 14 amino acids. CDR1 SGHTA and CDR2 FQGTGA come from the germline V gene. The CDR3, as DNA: TGTGCCAGCAGCCGACTAGCGGGGGAAGAGACCCAGTACTTC. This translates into CASSRLAGEETQYF.

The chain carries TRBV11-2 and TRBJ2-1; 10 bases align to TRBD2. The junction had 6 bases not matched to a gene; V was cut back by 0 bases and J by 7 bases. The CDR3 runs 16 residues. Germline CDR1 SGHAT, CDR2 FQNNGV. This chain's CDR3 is CASSLEATSGRNEQFF. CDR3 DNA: TGTGCCAGCAGCTTAGAGGCGACTAGCGGGCGAAATGAGCAGTTCTTC.

The CDR3 is CASSVYGANTEAFF. For the CDR3, the DNA is TGTGCCAGCAGTGTTTATGGGGCAAACACTGAAGCTTTCTTT. The rearrangement links TRBV2 to TRBJ1-1; D may be TRBD1 (5 bases). V gave up 4 bases and J gave up 2 bases, with 11 bases separating them. The CDR3 has 14 amino acids. Per germline, CDR1 SNHLY and CDR2 FYNNEI.

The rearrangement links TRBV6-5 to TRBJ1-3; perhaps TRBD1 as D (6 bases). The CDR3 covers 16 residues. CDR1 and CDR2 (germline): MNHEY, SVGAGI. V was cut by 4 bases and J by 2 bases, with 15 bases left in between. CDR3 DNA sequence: TGTGCCAGCAGTTCCGCGGACAGTCTAACTGGAAACACCATATATTTT. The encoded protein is CASSSADSLTGNTIYF.

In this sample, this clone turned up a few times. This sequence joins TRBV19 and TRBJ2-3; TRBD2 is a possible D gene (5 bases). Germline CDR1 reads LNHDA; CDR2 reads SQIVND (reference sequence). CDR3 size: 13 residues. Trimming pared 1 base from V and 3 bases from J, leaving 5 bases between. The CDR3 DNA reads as TGTGCCAGTAGTATAGGAGGGACAGATACGCAGTATTTT. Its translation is CASSIGGTDTQYF.

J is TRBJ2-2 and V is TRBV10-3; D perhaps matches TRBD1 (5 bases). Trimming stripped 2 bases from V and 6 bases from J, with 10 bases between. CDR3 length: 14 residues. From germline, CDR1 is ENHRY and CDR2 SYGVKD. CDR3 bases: TGTGCCATCAGTGAGACTCCAGGGTCCGGGGAGCTGTTTTTT. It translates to CAISETPGSGELFF.

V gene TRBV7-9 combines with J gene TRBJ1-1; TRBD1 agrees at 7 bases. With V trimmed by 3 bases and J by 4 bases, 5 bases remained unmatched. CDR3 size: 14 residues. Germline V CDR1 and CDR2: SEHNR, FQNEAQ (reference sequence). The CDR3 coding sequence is TGTGCCAGCAGCTTTAAGGGGGCGGTCACTGAAGCTTTCTTT. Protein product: CASSFKGAVTEAFF.

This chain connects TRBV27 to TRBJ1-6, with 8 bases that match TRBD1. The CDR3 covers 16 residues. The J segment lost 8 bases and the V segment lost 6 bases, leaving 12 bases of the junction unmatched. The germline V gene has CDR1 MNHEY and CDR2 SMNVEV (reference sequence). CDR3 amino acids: CASRNTQGALDSPLHF. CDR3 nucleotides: TGTGCCAGCAGGAACACCCAGGGGGCGTTGGATTCACCCCTCCACTTT.

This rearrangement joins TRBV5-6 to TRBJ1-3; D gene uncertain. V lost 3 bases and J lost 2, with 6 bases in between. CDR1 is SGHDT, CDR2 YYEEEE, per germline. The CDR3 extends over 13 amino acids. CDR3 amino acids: CASSSGPGNTIYF. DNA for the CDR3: TGTGCCAGCAGCTCTGGGCCTGGAAACACCATATATTTT.

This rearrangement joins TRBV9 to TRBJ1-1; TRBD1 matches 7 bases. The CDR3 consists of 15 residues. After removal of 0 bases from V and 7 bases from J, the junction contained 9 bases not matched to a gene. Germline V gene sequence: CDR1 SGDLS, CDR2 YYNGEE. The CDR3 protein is CASSVGPGGRDEAFF. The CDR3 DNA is TGTGCCAGCAGCGTAGGTCCAGGGGGAAGAGATGAAGCTTTCTTT.

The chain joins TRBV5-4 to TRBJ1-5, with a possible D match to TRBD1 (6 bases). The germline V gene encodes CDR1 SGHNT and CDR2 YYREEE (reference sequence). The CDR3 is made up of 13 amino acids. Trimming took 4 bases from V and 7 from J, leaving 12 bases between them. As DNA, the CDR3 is TGTGCCAGCAGCACTAACAGGGACCAGCCCCAGCATTTT. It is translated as CASSTNRDQPQHF.

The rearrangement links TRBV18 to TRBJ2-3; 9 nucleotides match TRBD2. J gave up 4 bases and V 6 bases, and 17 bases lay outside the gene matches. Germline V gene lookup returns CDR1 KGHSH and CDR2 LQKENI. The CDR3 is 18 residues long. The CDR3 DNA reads TGTGCCAGCTCCCCCATTACGGCGGGGGGGCTGTTAGCAGATACGCAGTATTTT. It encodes CASSPITAGGLLADTQYF.

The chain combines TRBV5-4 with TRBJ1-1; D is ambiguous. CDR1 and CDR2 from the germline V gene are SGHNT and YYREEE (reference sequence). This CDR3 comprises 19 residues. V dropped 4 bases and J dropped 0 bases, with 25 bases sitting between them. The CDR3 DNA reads TGTGCCAGCAGCCCCGGAGCTATGTCAAACGATAAGATGAACACTGAAGCTTTCTTT. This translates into CASSPGAMSNDKMNTEAFF.

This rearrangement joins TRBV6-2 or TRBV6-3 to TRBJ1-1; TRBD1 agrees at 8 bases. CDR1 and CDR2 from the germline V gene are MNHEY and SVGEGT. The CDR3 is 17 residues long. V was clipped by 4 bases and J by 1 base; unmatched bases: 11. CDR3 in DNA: TGTGCCAGCAGTTTTCGGACAGGGCAGCCCTGGAACACTGAAGCTTTCTTT. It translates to CASSFRTGQPWNTEAFF.

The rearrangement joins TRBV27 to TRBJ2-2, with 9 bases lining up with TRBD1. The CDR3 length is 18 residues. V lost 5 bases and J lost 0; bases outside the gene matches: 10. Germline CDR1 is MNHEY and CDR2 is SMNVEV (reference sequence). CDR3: CASSGNRGPNTNTGELFF. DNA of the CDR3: TGTGCCAGCAGTGGAAACAGGGGGCCTAATACGAACACCGGGGAGCTGTTTTTT.

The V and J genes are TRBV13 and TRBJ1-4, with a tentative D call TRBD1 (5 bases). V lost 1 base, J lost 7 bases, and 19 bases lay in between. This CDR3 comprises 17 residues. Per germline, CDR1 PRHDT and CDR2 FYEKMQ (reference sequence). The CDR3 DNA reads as TGTGCCAGCAGCTTAGAAATTACGGGGGGAATAGGTGAAAAACTGTTTTTT. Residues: CASSLEITGGIGEKLFF.